The clone carrying this T cell receptor beta chain was found a few times. The data belong to a study of blood T cell repertoires in COVID-19. Study-wide context: From the United States, Italy and Spain came samples of acute and convalescent COVID-19. PBMCs, B-cell-depleted T cells, or T cells provided the cDNA or gDNA that made up the material.

V lost 6 bases to trimming and J lost 0 bases, with 11 bases between them. Germline loops: CDR1 MNHEY, CDR2 SVGAGI. CDR3 length: 15 residues. Original data processing: For nucleated cells, counts were estimated from reference gene primer amplification. Profiled with immunoSEQ multiplex PCR; TCRdb holds only in-frame clones, not every one. V, J and clone size reflect that table, while D and trimming were determined from the DNA. Found here are 70,000 to 80,000 clones, about 81% of them singletons; the top ten hold roughly 15%. The source of this sequence is a woman older than 75 with acute or convalescent COVID-19. This chain uses TRBV6-5 with TRBJ2-2, with D possibly being TRBD1 (5 bases). The sequenced sample consisted of peripheral blood. For the CDR3, the DNA is TGTGCCAGCAGAGGACAAGCGACGAACACCGGGGAGCTGTTTTTT. As protein: CASRGQATNTGELFF.